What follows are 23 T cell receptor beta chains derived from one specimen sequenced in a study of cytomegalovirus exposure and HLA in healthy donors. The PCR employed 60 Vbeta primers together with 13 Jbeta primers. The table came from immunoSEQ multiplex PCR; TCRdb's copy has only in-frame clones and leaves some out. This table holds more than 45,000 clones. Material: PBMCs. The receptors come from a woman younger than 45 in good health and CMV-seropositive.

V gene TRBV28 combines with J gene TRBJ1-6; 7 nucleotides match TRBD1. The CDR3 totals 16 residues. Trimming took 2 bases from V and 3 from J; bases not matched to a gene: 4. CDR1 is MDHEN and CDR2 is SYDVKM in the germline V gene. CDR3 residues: CASSLTGVNYNSPLHF. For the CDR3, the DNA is TGTGCCAGCAGTTTAACAGGGGTAAACTATAATTCACCCCTCCACTTT.

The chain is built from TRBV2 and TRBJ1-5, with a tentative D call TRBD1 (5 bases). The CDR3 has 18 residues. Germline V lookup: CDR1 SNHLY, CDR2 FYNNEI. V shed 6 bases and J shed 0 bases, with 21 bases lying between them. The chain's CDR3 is CASRAPTVQQYSNQPQHF. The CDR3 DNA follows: TGTGCCAGCAGAGCACCGACAGTCCAACAATATAGCAATCAGCCCCAGCATTTT.

Here the CDR3 reads CASSHTGTAYGYTF. CDR3 sequence (DNA): TGTGCCAGCAGCCATACAGGGACAGCTTATGGCTACACCTTC. V usage is TRBV14 and J usage is TRBJ1-2; 7 nucleotides match TRBD1. Trimming took 3 bases from V and 5 from J; bases not matched to a gene: 6. The germline gives CDR1 SGHDN, CDR2 FVKESK. The CDR3 extends over 14 amino acids.

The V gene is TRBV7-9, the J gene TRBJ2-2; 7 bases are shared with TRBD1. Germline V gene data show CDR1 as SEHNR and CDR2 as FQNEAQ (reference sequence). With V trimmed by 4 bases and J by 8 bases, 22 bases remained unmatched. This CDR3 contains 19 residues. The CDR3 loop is CASSSSLVGDRANGGELFF. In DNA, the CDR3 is TGTGCCAGCAGCTCCTCATTGGTAGGAGACAGGGCTAATGGTGGGGAGCTGTTTTTT. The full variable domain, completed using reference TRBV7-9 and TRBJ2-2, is DTGVSQNPRHKITKRGQNVTFRCDPISEHNRLYWYRQTLGQGPEFLTYFQNEAQLEKSRLLSDRFSAERPKGSFSTLEIQRTEQGDSAMYLCASSSSLVGDRANGGELFFGEGSRLTVL.

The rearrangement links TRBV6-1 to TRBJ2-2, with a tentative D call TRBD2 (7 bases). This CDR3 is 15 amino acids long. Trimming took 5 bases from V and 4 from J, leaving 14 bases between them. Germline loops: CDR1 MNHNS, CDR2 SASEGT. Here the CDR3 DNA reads TGTGCCAGCAGTACTTGGGGGGGCGGCACCGGGGAGCTGTTTTTT. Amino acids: CASSTWGGGTGELFF.

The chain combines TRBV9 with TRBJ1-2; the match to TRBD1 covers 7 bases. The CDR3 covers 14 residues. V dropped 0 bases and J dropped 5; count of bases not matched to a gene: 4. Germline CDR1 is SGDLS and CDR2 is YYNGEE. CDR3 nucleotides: TGTGCCAGCAGCGTAGGAGGGGGCCGGTATGGCTACACCTTC. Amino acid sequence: CASSVGGGRYGYTF.

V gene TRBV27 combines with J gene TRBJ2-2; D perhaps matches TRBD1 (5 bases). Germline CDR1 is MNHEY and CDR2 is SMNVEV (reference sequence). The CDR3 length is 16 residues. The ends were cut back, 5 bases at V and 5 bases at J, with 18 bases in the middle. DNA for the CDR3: TGTGCCAGCAGTGAAGGGCTAAAAGGGGAAACCGGGGAGCTGTTTTTT. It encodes CASSEGLKGETGELFF.

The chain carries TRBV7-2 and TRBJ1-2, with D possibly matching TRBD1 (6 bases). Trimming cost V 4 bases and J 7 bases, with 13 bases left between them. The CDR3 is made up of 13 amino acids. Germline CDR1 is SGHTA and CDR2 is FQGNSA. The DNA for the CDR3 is TGTGCCAGCAGCTGGGACATAGGGTCTGGCTACACCTTC. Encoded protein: CASSWDIGSGYTF.

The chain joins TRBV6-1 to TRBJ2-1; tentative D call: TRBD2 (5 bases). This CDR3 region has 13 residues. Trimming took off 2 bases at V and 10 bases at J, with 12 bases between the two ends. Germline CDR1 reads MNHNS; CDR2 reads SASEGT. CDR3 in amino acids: CASSELWTAEQFF. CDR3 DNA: TGTGCCAGCAGTGAATTGTGGACTGCGGAGCAGTTCTTC.

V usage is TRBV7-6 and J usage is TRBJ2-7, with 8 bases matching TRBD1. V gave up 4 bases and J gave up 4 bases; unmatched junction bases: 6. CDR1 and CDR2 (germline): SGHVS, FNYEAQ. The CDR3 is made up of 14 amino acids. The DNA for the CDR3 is TGTGCCAGCAGCTCTGAGACAGGGGTGTACGAGCAGTACTTC. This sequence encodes CASSSETGVYEQYF.

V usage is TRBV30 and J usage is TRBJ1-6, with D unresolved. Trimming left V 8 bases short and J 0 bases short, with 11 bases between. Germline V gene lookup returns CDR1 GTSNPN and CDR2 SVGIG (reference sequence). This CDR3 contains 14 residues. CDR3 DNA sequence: TGTGCCCTAACCGGGAGCTCCTATAATTCACCCCTCCACTTT. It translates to CALTGSSYNSPLHF.

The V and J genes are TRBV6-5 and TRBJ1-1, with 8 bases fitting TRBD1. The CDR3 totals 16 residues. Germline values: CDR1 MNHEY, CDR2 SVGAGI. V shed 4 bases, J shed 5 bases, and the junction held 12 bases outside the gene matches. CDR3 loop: CASSSPSDRGGTEAFF. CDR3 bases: TGTGCCAGCAGTTCCCCCTCCGACAGGGGAGGGACTGAAGCTTTCTTT.

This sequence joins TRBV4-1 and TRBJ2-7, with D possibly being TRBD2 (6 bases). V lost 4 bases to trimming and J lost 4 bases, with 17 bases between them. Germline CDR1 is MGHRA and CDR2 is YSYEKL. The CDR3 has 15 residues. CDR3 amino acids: CASSLSGSGRYEQYF. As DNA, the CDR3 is TGCGCCAGCAGCCTTAGCGGCTCAGGGAGGTACGAGCAGTACTTC.

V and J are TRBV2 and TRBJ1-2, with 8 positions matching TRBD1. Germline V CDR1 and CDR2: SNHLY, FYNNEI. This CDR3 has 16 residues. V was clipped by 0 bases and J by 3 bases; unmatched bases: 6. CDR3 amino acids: CASSEAGTGGYYGYTF. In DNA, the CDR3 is TGTGCCAGCAGTGAAGCAGGTACAGGGGGATACTATGGCTACACCTTC.

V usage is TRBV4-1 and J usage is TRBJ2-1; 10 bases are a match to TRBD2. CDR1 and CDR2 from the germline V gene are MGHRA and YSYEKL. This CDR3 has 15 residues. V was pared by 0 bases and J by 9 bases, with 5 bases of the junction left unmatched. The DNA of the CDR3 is TGCGCCAGCAGCCAAGACAGCGGGAGGGCCACTGAGCAGTTCTTC. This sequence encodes CASSQDSGRATEQFF.

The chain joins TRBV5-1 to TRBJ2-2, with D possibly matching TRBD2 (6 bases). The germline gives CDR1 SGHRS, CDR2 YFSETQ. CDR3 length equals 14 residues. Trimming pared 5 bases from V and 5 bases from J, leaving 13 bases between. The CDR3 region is CASRWRDSTGELFF. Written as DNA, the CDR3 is TGCGCCAGCAGGTGGCGGGATTCGACCGGGGAGCTGTTTTTT.

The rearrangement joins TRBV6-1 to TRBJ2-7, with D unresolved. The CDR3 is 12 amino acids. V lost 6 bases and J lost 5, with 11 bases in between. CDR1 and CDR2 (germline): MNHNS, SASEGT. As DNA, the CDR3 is TGTGCCAGCAGCGTTACAGTAAACGAGCAGTACTTC. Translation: CASSVTVNEQYF.

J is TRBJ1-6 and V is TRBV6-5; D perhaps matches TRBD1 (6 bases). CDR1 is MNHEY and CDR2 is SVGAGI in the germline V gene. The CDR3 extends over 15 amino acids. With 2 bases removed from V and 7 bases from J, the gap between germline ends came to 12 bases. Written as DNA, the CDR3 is TGTGCCAGCAGTTACGGGTCAGGGGTGAATTCACCCCTCCACTTT. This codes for CASSYGSGVNSPLHF.

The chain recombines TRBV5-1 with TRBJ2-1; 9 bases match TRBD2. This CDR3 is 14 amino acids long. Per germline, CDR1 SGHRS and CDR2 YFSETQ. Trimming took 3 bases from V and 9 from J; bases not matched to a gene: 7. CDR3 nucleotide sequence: TGCGCCAGCAGCTCATCTAGCGGGAAGAGTGAGCAGTTCTTC. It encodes CASSSSSGKSEQFF.

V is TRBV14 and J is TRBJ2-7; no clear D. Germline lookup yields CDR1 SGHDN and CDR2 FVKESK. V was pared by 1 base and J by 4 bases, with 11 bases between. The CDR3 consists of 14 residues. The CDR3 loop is CASSQATNGYEQYF. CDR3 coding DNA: TGTGCCAGCAGCCAAGCCACTAATGGGTACGAGCAGTACTTC.

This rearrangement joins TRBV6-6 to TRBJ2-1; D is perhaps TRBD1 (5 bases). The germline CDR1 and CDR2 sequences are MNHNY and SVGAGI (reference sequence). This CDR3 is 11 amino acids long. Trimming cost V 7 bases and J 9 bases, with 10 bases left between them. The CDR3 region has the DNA TGTGCCAGCACCTACAGGAGTGAGCAGTTCTTC. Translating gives CASTYRSEQFF.

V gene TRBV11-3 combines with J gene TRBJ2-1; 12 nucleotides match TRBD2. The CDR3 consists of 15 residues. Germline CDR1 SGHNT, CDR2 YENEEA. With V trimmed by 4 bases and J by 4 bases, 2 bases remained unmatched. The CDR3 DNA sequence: TGTGCCAGCAGCTCACTAGCGGGAGGTTACAATGAGCAGTTCTTC. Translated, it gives CASSSLAGGYNEQFF.

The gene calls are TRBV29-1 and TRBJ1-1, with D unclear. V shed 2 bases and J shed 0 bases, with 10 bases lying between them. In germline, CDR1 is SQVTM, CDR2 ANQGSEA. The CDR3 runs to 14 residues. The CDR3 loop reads CSVERKSLNTEAFF. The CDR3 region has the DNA TGCAGCGTTGAACGAAAAAGCCTGAACACTGAAGCTTTCTTT.